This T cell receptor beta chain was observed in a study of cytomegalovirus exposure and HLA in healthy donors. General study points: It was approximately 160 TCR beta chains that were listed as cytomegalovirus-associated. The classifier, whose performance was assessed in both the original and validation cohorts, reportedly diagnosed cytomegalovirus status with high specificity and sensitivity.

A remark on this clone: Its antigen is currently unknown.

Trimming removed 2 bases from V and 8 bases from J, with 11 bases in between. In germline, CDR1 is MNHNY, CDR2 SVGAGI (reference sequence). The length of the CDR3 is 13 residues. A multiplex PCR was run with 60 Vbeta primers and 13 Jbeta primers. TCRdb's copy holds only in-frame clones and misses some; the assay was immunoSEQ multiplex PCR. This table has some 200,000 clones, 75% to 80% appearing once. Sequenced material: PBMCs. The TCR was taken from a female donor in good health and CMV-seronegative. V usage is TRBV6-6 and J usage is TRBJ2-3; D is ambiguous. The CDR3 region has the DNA TGTGCCAGCAGTTACCCACTTAAGTCTACGCAGTATTTT. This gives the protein CASSYPLKSTQYF.